Listed here are 16 T cell receptor beta chains from one sample, sequenced in a study of T cell clonotyping in hematopoietic cell transplantation. Clones were read by immunoSEQ multiplex PCR, and TCRdb kept only the in-frame ones, dropping some. The table has around 10,000 clones, roughly 90% seen once. This sample's time point: recipient sample about 28 days before transplant, after cytoreduction. This sample comprised peripheral blood mononuclear cells, obtained before stem cell transplant. Receptor source: a woman in her thirties or forties with acute myeloid leukemia. Some clones in this sample may be carry-over from other donors' samples.

The J gene is TRBJ2-5, the V gene TRBV5-1; 12 bases agree with TRBD1. J gave up 5 bases and V 1 base, and 6 bases lay outside the gene matches. The CDR3 length is 16 residues. Germline V gene lookup returns CDR1 SGHRS and CDR2 YFSETQ. DNA of the CDR3: TGCGCCAGCAGCTTGTTCAGGGACAGGGGGCAGGAGACCCAGTACTTC. Amino acid sequence: CASSLFRDRGQETQYF.

This sequence joins TRBV5-1 and TRBJ1-1; D remains unclear. The CDR3 length is 15 residues. The germline CDR1 and CDR2 sequences are SGHRS and YFSETQ. Between the trimmed V and J ends, which lost 7 bases and 7 bases, there was a span of 23 bases. CDR3 in amino acids: CASHRVGPGLNEAFF. In DNA, the CDR3 is TGCGCCAGCCATCGGGTAGGGCCTGGTCTGAATGAAGCTTTCTTT.

The chain combines TRBV15 with TRBJ1-2; 11 bases agree with TRBD1. The CDR3 is made up of 15 amino acids. J lost 6 bases, V lost 3 bases, and 6 bases had no gene match. Germline V lookup: CDR1 LNHNV, CDR2 YYDKDF (reference sequence). The CDR3 region has the DNA TGTGCCACCAGCAGGGGGACAGGGGGTCGGAATGGCTACACCTTC. It translates to CATSRGTGGRNGYTF.

In this sample, this clone turned up once. The J gene is TRBJ1-2, the V gene TRBV19, with a tentative D call TRBD1 (5 bases). V was clipped by 5 bases and J by 10 bases, with 20 bases between them. The CDR3 consists of 14 residues. Germline values: CDR1 LNHDA, CDR2 SQIVND (reference sequence). The CDR3 nucleotides read TGTGCCAGTAGTCGCCAGGGATCCTCGCCGGCCTACACCTTC. This sequence encodes CASSRQGSSPAYTF.

The chain employs TRBV30 and TRBJ1-6, with D hard to call. The germline V gene has CDR1 GTSNPN and CDR2 SVGIG (reference sequence). Trimming shortened V by 3 bases and J by 9 bases, and 21 bases separated the two germline ends. This CDR3 contains 16 residues. The CDR3 protein is CAWSDSEGSPSSPLHF. DNA for the CDR3: TGTGCCTGGAGCGATAGTGAGGGCTCCCCGAGTTCACCCCTCCACTTT.

With respect to this clone: One end of the junction is discordant with germline, which a read error may explain. V is TRBV10-3 and J is TRBJ1-1, with D unresolved. CDR3 size: 13 residues. Germline V CDR1 and CDR2: ENHRY, SYGVKD. CDR3 nucleotides: TGTGCCACCAACTTAGCGGTGAACGCTGAAGCTTTCTTT. Translated, it gives CATNLAVNAEAFF.

The chain carries TRBV5-6 and TRBJ2-7; 10 nucleotides agree with TRBD2. Germline CDR1 and CDR2: SGHDT and YYEEEE. The CDR3 totals 15 residues. V lost 4 bases, J lost 3 bases, and 7 bases stayed unmatched. The CDR3 coding sequence is TGTGCCAGCAGCCGGATAGCGGGAGGATTCTACGAGCAGTACTTC. This gives the protein CASSRIAGGFYEQYF.

The rearrangement uses TRBV29-1 and TRBJ1-1, with 8 bases matching TRBD1. The CDR3 is made up of 12 amino acids. Germline CDR1 is SQVTM and CDR2 is ANQGSEA. The CDR3 bases are TGCAGTTTCCAGGGGGCAGGGACTGAAGCTTTCTTT. Translation gives CSFQGAGTEAFF.

This chain links TRBV30 with TRBJ2-7; the match to TRBD1 covers 9 bases. The V gene's germline CDR1 is GTSNPN and CDR2 SVGIG (reference sequence). The CDR3 has 12 residues. Losses at the gene ends were 4 bases for V and 2 bases for J; bases not matched to a gene: 0. CDR3 amino acids: CAWNRGPYEQYF. The CDR3 nucleotides are TGTGCCTGGAACAGGGGGCCCTACGAGCAGTACTTC.

The chain carries TRBV2 and TRBJ1-1; weak D call: TRBD1 (5 bases). This CDR3 has 16 residues. V dropped 8 bases and J dropped 0 bases, with 19 bases sitting between them. CDR1 and CDR2 (germline): SNHLY, FYNNEI. This chain's CDR3 is CASRRTPGDMNTEAFF. CDR3 DNA sequence: TGTGCCAGCCGGAGGACGCCGGGGGATATGAACACTGAAGCTTTCTTT. Variable domain in full (rest from reference TRBV2 and TRBJ1-1): EPEVTQTPSHQVTQMGQEVILRCVPISNHLYFYWYRQILGQKVEFLVSFYNNEISEKSEIFDDQFSVERPDGSNFTLKIRSTKLEDSAMYFCASRRTPGDMNTEAFFGQGTRLTVV.

V gene TRBV9 combines with J gene TRBJ2-7, with D perhaps TRBD1 (6 bases). There are 15 residues in the CDR3. Germline V CDR1 and CDR2: SGDLS, YYNGEE. Deletions cut 0 bases from V and 2 bases from J, with 12 bases between. The CDR3 DNA follows: TGTGCCAGCAGCGTAGAACAGGGCCCAACCTACGAGCAGTACTTC. Amino acids: CASSVEQGPTYEQYF.

The genes are TRBV10-1 and TRBJ2-7, with TRBD1 as a possible D gene (6 bases). Germline-derived CDR1 and CDR2 are WNHNN and SYGVQD (reference sequence). V was cut by 0 bases and J by 0 bases, with 12 bases left in between. CDR3 length equals 16 residues. CDR3 coding DNA: TGCGCCAGCAGTGAGTCGGGACACCCTTTCTCCTACGAGCAGTACTTC. Its translation: CASSESGHPFSYEQYF.

The V gene is TRBV29-1, the J gene TRBJ1-1; D possibly corresponds to TRBD1 (5 bases). The germline CDR1 and CDR2 sequences are SQVTM and ANQGSEA. V gave up 4 bases and J gave up 4 bases, with 10 bases separating them. This CDR3 spans 12 amino acids. DNA for the CDR3: TGCAGCGTTGTAAGGGGAGGCACTGAAGCTTTCTTT. Its protein product is CSVVRGGTEAFF.

The chain links TRBV19 to TRBJ2-7; possibly TRBD1 for D (5 bases). This CDR3 spans 14 amino acids. In germline, CDR1 is LNHDA, CDR2 SQIVND (reference sequence). The V end lost 5 bases, the J end lost 0 bases, and 11 bases lay between the germline ends. The CDR3 bases are TGTGCCAGTAGTCCCCAGGGTAACTCCTACGAGCAGTACTTC. Amino acids: CASSPQGNSYEQYF.

V usage is TRBV21-1 and J usage is TRBJ1-5; whether TRBD1, the table's D call, matches the DNA was not checked. TRBV21-1 is marked as a pseudogene. CDR3 size: 13 residues. The CDR3 DNA is TGTGCCAGCACCCGACAGGGTGGCCAGCCCCAGCATTTT. Its translation is CASTRQGGQPQHF.

J is TRBJ1-2 and V is TRBV9; a possible D gene is TRBD1 (5 bases). Trimming took off 3 bases at V and 8 bases at J, with 8 bases between the two ends. Per the germline V gene, CDR1 is SGDLS and CDR2 is YYNGEE. CDR3 length equals 11 residues. The chain's CDR3 is CASSAGGGYTF. In DNA, the CDR3 is TGTGCCAGCAGCGCCGGGGGGGGCTACACCTTC.